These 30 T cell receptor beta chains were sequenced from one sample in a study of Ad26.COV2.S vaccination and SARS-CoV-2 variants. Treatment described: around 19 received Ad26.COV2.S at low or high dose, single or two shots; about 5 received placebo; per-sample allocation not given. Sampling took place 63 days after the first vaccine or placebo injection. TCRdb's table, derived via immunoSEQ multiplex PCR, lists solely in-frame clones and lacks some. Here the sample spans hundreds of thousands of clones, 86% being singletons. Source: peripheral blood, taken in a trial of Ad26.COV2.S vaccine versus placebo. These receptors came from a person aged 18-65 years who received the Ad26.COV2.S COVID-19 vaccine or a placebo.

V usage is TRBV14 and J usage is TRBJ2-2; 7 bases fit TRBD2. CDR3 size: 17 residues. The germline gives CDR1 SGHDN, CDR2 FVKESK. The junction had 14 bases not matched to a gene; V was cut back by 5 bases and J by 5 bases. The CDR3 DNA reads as TGTGCCAGCAGCTACTATGGCGGCGGGAGTGGTACCGGGGAGCTGTTTTTT. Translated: CASSYYGGGSGTGELFF.

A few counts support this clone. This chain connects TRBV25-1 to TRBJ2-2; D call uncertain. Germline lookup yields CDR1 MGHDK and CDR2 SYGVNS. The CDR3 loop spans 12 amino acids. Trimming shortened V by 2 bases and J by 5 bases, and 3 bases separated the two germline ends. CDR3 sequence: CASSERTGELFF. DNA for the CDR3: TGTGCCAGCAGTGAACGGACCGGGGAGCTGTTTTTT.

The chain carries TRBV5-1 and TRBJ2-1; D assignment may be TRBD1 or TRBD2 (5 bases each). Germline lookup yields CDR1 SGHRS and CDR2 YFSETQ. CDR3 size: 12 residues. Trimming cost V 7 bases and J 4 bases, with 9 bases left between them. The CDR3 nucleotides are TGCGCCAGCGGGGCGGGTTACAATGAGCAGTTCTTC. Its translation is CASGAGYNEQFF.

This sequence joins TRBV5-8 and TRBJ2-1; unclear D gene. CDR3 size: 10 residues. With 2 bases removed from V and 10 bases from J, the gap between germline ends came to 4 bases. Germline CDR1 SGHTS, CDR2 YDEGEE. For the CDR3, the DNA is TGTGCCAGCAGCTTCATCGAGCAGTTCTTC. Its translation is CASSFIEQFF. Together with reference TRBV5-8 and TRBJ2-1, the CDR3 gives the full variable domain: EAGVTQSPTHLIKTRGQQATLRCSPISGHTSVYWYQQALGLGLQFLLWYDEGEERNRGNFPPRFSGRQFPNYSSELNVNALELEDSALYLCASSFIEQFFGPGTRLTVL.

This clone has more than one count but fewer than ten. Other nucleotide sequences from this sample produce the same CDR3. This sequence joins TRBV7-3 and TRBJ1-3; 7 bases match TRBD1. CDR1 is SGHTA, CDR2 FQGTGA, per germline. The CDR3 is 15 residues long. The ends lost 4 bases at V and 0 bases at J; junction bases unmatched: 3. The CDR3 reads CASSSTGASGNTIYF. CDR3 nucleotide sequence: TGTGCCAGCAGCTCTACAGGGGCCTCTGGAAACACCATATATTTT.

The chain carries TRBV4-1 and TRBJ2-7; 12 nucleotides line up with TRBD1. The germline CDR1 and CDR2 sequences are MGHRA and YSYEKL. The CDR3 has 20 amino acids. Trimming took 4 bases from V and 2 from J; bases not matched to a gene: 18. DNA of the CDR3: TGCGCCAGCAGCCCCCCCTACCGGGACAGGGGGCAAAACGCCGCCTACGAGCAGTACTTC. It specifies CASSPPYRDRGQNAAYEQYF.

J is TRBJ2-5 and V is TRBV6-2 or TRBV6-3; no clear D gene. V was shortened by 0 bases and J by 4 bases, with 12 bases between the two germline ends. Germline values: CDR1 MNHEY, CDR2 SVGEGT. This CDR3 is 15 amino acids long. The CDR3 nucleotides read TGTGCCAGCAGTTACTCCGGGCCCCGAGGAGAGACCCAGTACTTC. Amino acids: CASSYSGPRGETQYF.

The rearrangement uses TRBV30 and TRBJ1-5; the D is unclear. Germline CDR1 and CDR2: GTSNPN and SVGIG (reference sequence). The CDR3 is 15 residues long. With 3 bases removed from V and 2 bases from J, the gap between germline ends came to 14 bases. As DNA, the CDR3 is TGTGCCTGGAGCCCCGGACCAGGCGGCAATCAGCCCCAGCATTTT. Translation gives CAWSPGPGGNQPQHF.

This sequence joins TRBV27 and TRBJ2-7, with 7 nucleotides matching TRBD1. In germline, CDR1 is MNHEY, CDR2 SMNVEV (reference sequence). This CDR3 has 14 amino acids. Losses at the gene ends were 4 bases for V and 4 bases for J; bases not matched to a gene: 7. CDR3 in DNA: TGTGCCAGCAGTTCCGGGACAGACTTTTACGAGCAGTACTTC. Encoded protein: CASSSGTDFYEQYF.

The CDR3 DNA reads as TGTGCCAGGGTAAAGGAGCAGTACTTC. Protein sequence: CARVKEQYF. J is TRBJ2-7 and V is TRBV6-4; D uncertain. The CDR3 consists of 9 residues. Germline V gives CDR1 MRHNA, CDR2 SNTAGT. Trimming stripped 9 bases from V and 7 bases from J, with 7 bases between.

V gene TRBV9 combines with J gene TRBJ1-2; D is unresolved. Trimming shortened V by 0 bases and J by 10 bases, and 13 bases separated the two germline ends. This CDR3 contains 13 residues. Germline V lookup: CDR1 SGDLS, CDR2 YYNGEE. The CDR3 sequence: CASSVGAEMDYTF. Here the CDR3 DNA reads TGTGCCAGCAGCGTAGGGGCCGAAATGGACTACACCTTC.

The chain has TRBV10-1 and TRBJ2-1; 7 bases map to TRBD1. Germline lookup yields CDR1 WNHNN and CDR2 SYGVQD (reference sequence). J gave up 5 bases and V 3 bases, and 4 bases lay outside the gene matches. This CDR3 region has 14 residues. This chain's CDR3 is CASSEEGANNEQFF. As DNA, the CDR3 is TGCGCCAGCAGTGAAGAGGGGGCTAACAATGAGCAGTTCTTC.

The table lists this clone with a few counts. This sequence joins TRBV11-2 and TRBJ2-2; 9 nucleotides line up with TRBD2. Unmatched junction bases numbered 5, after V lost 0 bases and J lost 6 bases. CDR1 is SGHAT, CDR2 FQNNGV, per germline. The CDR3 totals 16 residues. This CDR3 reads CASSLDVGLAPGELFF. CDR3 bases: TGTGCCAGCAGCTTAGATGTGGGACTAGCCCCCGGGGAGCTGTTTTTT.

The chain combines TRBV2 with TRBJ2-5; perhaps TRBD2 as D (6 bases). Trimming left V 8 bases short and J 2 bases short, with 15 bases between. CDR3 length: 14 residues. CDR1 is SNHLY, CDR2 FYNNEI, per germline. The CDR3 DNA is TGTGCCAGCTATAGGGAGGTGGGACAAGAGACCCAGTACTTC. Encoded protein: CASYREVGQETQYF.

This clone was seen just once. The CDR3 here is CASSQPLRDTNSNQPQHF. The CDR3 nucleotides are TGTGCCAGCAGCCAACCGCTCAGGGACACTAATAGCAATCAGCCCCAGCATTTT. The chain recombines TRBV3-1 (or the pseudogene TRBV3-2) with TRBJ1-5; D may be TRBD1 (6 bases). There are 18 residues in the CDR3. V was cut by 2 bases and J by 0 bases, with 17 bases left in between. Germline values: CDR1 LGHDT, CDR2 YNNKEL (reference sequence).

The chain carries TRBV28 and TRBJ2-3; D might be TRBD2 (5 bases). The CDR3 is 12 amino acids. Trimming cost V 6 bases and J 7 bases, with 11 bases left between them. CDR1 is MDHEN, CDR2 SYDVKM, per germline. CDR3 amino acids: CASSLRGNTQYF. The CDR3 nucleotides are TGTGCCAGCAGCCTCAGAGGGAATACGCAGTATTTT.

CDR3 nucleotides: TGTGCCAGCGGACTACAGGTCTACGAGCAGTACTTC. Translating it yields CASGLQVYEQYF. The chain couples TRBV28 to TRBJ2-7, with D possibly TRBD2 on 6 matching bases. The V end was cut by 8 bases, the J end by 3 bases, with 11 bases between. The CDR3 runs 12 residues. Germline V lookup: CDR1 MDHEN, CDR2 SYDVKM. The whole variable domain, remainder taken from reference TRBV28 and TRBJ2-7, is DVKVTQSSRYLVKRTGEKVFLECVQDMDHENMFWYRQDPGLGLRLIYFSYDVKMKEKGDIPEGYSVSREKKERFSLILESASTNQTSMYLCASGLQVYEQYFGPGTRLTVT.

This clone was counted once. CDR3 nucleotides: TGTGCCAGCAGCCCCGGACTAGCGGCAGTGGATGAGCAGTTCTTC. Translation: CASSPGLAAVDEQFF. The rearrangement joins TRBV11-1 to TRBJ2-1; 10 nucleotides match TRBD2. The trim removed 5 bases at V and 8 bases at J, leaving 9 bases unmatched. The CDR3 is 15 amino acids. Per germline, CDR1 SGHAT and CDR2 FQDESV (reference sequence). Complete variable domain (other parts from reference TRBV11-1 and TRBJ2-1): EAEVAQSPRYKITEKSQAVAFWCDPISGHATLYWYRQILGQGPELLVQFQDESVVDDSQLPKDRFSAERLKGVDSTLKIQPAELGDSAMYLCASSPGLAAVDEQFFGPGTRLTVL.

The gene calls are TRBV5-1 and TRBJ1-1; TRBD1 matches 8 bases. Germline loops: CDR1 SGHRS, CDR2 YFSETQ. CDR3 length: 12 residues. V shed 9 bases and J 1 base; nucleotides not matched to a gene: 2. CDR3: CATGTGNTEAFF. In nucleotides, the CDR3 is TGCGCCACCGGGACAGGGAACACTGAAGCTTTCTTT.

CDR3 residues: CASRLQGLNTEAFF. DNA for the CDR3: TGTGCCAGCAGACTACAGGGTTTGAACACTGAAGCTTTCTTT. This chain connects TRBV27 to TRBJ1-1, with a weak D call TRBD1 (6 bases). Trimming removed 6 bases at V and 0 bases at J, with 11 bases between. This CDR3 spans 14 amino acids. Germline V CDR1 and CDR2: MNHEY, SMNVEV (reference sequence).

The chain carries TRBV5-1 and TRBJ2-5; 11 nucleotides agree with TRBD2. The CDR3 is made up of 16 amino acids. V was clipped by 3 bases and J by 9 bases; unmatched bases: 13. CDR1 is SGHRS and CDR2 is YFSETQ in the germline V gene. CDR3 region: CASSSTGTSGPEAQYF. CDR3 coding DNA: TGCGCCAGCAGCTCGACCGGGACTAGCGGACCTGAGGCCCAGTACTTC.

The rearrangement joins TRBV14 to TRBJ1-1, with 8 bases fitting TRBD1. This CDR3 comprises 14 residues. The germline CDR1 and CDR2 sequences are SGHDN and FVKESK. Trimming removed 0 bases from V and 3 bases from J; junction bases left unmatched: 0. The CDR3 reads CASSQDRGHTEAFF. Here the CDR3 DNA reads TGTGCCAGCAGCCAAGACAGGGGGCACACTGAAGCTTTCTTT.

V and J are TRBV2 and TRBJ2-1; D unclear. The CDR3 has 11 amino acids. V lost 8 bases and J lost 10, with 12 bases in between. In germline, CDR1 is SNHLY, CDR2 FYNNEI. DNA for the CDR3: TGTGCCAGCTCGGCGGTCCACGAGCAGTTCTTC. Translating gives CASSAVHEQFF. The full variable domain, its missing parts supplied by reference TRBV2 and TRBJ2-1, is EPEVTQTPSHQVTQMGQEVILRCVPISNHLYFYWYRQILGQKVEFLVSFYNNEISEKSEIFDDQFSVERPDGSNFTLKIRSTKLEDSAMYFCASSAVHEQFFGPGTRLTVL.

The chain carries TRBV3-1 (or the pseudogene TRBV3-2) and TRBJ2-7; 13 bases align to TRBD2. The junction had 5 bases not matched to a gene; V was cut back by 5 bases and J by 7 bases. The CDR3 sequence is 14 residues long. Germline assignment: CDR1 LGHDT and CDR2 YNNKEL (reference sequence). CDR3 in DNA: TGTGCCAGCAGCGGGACTAGCGGGATGAATGAGCAGTACTTC. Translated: CASSGTSGMNEQYF.

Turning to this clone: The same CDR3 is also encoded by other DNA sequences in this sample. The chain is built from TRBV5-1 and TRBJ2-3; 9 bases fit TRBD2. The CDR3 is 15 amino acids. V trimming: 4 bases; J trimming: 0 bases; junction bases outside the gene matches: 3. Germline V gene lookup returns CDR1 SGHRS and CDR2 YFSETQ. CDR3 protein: CASSLSGGSTDTQYF. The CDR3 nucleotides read TGCGCCAGCAGCCTCAGCGGGGGGAGCACAGATACGCAGTATTTT.

CDR3 protein: CASSVRSWTDTGELFF. CDR3 bases: TGTGCCAGCAGCGTTCGTAGCTGGACGGACACCGGGGAGCTGTTTTTT. This chain links TRBV9 with TRBJ2-2; D is ambiguous. Germline CDR1 reads SGDLS; CDR2 reads YYNGEE. This CDR3 is built from 16 residues. The V end was cut by 2 bases, the J end by 3 bases, with 14 bases between.

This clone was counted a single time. The CDR3 loop is CASSGIPNTGELFF. CDR3 bases: TGCGCCAGCAGCGGGATTCCGAACACCGGGGAGCTGTTTTTT. The chain is built from TRBV10-1 and TRBJ2-2; possible D gene TRBD2, 5 bases. The CDR3 runs 14 residues. The germline V and J ends were trimmed by 6 bases and 0 bases, with 8 bases remaining between them. Germline V gene data show CDR1 as WNHNN and CDR2 as SYGVQD (reference sequence).

In nucleotides, the CDR3 is TGTGCCAGCAGCCTCGACAGGGCTCGGGCTTTCTTT. It translates to CASSLDRARAFF. V usage is TRBV25-1 and J usage is TRBJ1-1; TRBD1 agrees at 7 bases. Germline V CDR1 and CDR2: MGHDK, SYGVNS. The CDR3 is 12 residues long. V was clipped by 6 bases and J by 11 bases; unmatched bases: 9.

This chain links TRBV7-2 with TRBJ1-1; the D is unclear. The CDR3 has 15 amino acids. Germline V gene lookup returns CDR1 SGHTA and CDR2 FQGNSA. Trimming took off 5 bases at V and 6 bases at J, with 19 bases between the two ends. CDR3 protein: CASSPDGRGRSEAFF. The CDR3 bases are TGTGCCAGCAGCCCGGACGGACGGGGAAGATCTGAAGCTTTCTTT.

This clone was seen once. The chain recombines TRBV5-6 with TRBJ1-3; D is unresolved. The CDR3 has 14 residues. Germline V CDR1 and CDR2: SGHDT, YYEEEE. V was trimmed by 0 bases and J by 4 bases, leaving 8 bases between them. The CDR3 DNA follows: TGTGCCAGCAGCTTGGGAGTCCCCGGAAACACCATATATTTT. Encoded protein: CASSLGVPGNTIYF.